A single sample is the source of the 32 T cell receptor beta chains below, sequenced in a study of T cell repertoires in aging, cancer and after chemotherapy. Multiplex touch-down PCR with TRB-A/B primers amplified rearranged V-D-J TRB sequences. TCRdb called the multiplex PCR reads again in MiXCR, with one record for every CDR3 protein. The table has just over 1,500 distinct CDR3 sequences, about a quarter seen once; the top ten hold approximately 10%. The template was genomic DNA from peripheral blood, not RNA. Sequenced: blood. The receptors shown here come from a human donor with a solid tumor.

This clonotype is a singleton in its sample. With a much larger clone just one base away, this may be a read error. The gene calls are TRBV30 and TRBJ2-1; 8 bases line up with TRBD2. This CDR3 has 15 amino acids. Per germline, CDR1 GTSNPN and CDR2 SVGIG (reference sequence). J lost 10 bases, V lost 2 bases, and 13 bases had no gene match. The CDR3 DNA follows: TGTGCCTGGAGTCCGAAGGGACTAGAGGTTCGCGAGCAGTTCTTC. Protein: CAWSPKGLEVREQFF.

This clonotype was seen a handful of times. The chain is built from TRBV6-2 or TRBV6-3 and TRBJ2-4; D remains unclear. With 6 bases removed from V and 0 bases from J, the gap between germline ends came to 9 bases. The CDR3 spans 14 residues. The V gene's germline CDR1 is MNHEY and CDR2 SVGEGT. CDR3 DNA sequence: TGTGCCAGCAGAAGCTATGTAGCCAAAAACATTCAGTACTTC. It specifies CASRSYVAKNIQYF.

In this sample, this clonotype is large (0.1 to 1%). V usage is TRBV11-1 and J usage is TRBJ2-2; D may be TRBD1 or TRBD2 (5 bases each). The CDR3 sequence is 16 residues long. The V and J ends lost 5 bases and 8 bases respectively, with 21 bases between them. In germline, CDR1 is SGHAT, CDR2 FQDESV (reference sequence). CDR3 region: CASSRQTPGPMGELFF. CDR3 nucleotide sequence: TGTGCCAGCAGCCGTCAAACCCCGGGGCCGATGGGGGAGCTGTTTTTT.

The CDR3 protein is CAWGTSGRINEQYF. The CDR3 bases are TGTGCCTGGGGGACTAGCGGGAGGATTAACGAGCAGTACTTC. The chain links TRBV30 to TRBJ2-7; 15 bases align to TRBD2. Per the germline V gene, CDR1 is GTSNPN and CDR2 is SVGIG (reference sequence). The CDR3 is 14 amino acids. The V gene end was trimmed by 5 bases and the J gene end by 5 bases; junction bases not matched to a gene: 4.

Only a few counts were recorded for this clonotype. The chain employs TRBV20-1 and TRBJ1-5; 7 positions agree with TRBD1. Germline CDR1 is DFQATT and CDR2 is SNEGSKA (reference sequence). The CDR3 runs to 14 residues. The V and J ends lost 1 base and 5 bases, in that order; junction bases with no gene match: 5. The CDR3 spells CSARAGGSDQPQHF. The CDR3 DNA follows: TGCAGTGCTAGAGCAGGGGGAAGTGATCAGCCCCAGCATTTT.

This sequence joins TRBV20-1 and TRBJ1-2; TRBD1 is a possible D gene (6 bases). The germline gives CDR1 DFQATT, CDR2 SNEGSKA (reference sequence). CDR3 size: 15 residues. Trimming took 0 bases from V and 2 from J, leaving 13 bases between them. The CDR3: CSAREGGRGNYGYTF. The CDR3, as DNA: TGCAGTGCTAGAGAGGGGGGCCGGGGAAACTATGGCTACACCTTC.

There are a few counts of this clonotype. The CDR3 loop is CASSEGPGHLEGRAKNIQYF. CDR3 nucleotide sequence: TGTGCCAGCTCAGAGGGACCGGGACACTTGGAAGGGAGAGCCAAAAACATTCAGTACTTC. The V gene is TRBV18, the J gene TRBJ2-4, with D perhaps TRBD1 (6 bases). The germline V gene has CDR1 KGHSH and CDR2 LQKENI. The germline V and J ends were trimmed by 5 bases and 0 bases, with 26 bases remaining between them. This CDR3 has 20 amino acids.

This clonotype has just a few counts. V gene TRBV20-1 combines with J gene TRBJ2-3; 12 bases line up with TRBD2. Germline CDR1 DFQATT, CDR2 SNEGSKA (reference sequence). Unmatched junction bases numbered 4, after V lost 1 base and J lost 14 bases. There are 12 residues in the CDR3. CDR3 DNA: TGCAGTGCTAGAGGGCTGACTAGCGGGGGGTATTTT. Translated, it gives CSARGLTSGGYF.

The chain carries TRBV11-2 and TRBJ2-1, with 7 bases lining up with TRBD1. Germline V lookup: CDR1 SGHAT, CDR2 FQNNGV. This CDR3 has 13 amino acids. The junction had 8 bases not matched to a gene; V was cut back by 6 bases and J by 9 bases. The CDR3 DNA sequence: TGTGCCAGCAGTTATTACAGGGGCACTGAGCAGTTCTTC. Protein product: CASSYYRGTEQFF.

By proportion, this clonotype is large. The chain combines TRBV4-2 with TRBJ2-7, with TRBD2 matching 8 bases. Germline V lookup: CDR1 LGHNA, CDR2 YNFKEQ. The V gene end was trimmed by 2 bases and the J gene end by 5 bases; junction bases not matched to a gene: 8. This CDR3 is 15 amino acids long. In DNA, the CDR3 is TGTGCCAGCAGCCAACGGACTAGCCCAGGGGACGAGCAGTACTTC. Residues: CASSQRTSPGDEQYF.

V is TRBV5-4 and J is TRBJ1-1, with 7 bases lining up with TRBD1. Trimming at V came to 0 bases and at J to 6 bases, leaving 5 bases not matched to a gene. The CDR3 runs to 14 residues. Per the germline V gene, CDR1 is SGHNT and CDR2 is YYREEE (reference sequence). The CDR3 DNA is TGTGCCAGCAGCTTGGTTGACAGGGCGGCTGAAGCTTTCTTT. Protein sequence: CASSLVDRAAEAFF.

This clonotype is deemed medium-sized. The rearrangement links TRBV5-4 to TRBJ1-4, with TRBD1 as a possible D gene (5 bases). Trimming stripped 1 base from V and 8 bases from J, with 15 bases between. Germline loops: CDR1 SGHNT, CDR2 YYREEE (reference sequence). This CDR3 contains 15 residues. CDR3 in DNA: TGTGCCAGCAGCTTGCGGGAACCGGGGGGGGAAAAACTGTTTTTT. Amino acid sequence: CASSLREPGGEKLFF.

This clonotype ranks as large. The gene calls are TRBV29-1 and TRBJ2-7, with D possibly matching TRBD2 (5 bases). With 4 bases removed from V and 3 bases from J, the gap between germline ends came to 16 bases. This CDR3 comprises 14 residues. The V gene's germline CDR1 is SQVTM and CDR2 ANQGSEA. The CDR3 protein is CSVASGGGDYEQYF. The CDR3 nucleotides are TGCAGCGTTGCGTCTGGAGGTGGGGACTACGAGCAGTACTTC.

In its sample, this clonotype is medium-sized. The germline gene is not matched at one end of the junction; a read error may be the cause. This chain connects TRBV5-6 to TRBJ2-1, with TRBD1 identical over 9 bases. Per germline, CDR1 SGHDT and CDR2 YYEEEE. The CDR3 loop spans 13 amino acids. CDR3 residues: CASSSPDRDRALF. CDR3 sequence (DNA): TGTGCCAGCAGCTCCCCCGACCGGGACAGGGCCCTCTTC.

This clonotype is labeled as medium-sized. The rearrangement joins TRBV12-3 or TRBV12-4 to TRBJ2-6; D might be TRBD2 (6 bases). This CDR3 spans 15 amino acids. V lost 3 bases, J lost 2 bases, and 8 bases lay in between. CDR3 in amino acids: CASSFRETGANVLTF. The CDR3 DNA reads TGTGCCAGCAGTTTCCGGGAGACTGGGGCCAACGTCCTGACTTTC.

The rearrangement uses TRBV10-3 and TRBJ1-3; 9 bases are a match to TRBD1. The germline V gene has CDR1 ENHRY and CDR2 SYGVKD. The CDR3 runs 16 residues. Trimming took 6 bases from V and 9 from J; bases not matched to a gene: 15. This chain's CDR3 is CAIRADRGTLGGTIYF. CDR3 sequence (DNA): TGTGCCATCAGGGCTGACAGGGGGACCCTTGGAGGCACCATATATTTT.

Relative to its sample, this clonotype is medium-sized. In DNA form, the CDR3 reads TGTGCCAGTCTAGACACCAGCTCTGGAAACACCATATATTTT. Protein: CASLDTSSGNTIYF. The V and J genes are TRBV19 and TRBJ1-3; no clear D gene. Trimming removed 8 bases from V and 0 bases from J, with 11 bases in between. The CDR3 is made up of 14 amino acids. Germline-derived CDR1 and CDR2 are LNHDA and SQIVND (reference sequence).

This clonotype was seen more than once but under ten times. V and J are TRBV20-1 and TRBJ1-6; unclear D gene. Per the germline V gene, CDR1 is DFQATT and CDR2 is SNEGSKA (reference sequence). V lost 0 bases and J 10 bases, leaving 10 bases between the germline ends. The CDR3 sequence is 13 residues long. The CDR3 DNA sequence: TGCAGTGCTAGAGATAGCGGGATGTCACCCCTCCACTTT. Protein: CSARDSGMSPLHF.

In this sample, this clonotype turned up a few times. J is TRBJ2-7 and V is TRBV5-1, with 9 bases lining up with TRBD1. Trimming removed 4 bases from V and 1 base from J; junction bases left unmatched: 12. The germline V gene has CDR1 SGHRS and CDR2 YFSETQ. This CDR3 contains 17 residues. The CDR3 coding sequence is TGCGCCAGCAGCCCGGAAGTCGGGACAGGGCCATCCTACGAGCAGTACTTC. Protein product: CASSPEVGTGPSYEQYF.

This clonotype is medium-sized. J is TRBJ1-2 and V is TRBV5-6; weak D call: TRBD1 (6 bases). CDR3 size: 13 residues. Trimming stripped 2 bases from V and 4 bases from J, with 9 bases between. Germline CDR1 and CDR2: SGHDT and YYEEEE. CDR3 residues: CASSLQGGYGYTF. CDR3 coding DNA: TGTGCCAGCAGCTTACAGGGCGGCTATGGCTACACCTTC.

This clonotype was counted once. The CDR3 sequence: CAIMGGGRAFGETQYF. CDR3 sequence (DNA): TGTGCCATCATGGGTGGCGGGAGGGCCTTTGGGGAGACCCAGTACTTC. The rearrangement joins TRBV28 to TRBJ2-5; 9 bases match TRBD2. The CDR3 has 16 residues. Trimming removed 10 bases from V and 5 bases from J; junction bases left unmatched: 17. CDR1 is MDHEN and CDR2 is SYDVKM in the germline V gene.

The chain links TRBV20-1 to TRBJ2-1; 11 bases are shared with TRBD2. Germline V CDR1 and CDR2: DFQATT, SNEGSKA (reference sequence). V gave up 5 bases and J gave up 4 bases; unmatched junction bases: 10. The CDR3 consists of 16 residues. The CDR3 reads CSAFSLAGGQYNEQFF. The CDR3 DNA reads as TGCAGTGCTTTTTCTTTAGCGGGGGGGCAATACAATGAGCAGTTCTTC.

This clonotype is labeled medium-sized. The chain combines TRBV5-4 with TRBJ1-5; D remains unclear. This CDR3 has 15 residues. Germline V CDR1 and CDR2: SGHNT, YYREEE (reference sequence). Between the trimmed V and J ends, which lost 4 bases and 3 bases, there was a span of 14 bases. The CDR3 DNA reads TGTGCCAGCAGCAGCGGTGGGAACAACAATCAGCCCCAGCATTTT. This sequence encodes CASSSGGNNNQPQHF.

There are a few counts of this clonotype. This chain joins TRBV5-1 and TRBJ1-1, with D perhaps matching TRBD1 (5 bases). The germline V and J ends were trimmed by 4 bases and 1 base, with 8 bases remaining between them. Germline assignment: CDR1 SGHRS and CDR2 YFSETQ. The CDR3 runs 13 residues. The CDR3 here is CASSADRNTEAFF. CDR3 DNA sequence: TGCGCCAGCAGCGCCGACAGGAACACTGAAGCTTTCTTT.

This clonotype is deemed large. CDR3 sequence reads: CAWSGGGGGITGELFF. The CDR3 DNA sequence: TGTGCCTGGAGTGGTGGGGGGGGTGGCATCACCGGGGAGCTGTTTTTT. The J gene is TRBJ2-2, the V gene TRBV30; 7 nucleotides align to TRBD2. The germline V gene encodes CDR1 GTSNPN and CDR2 SVGIG (reference sequence). Trimming took 1 base from V and 4 from J; bases not matched to a gene: 9. The CDR3 is 16 amino acids.

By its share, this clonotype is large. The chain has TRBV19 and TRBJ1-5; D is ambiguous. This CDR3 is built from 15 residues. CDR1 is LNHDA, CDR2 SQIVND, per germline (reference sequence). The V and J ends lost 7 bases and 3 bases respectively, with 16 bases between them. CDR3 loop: CASTHRLYSNQPQHF. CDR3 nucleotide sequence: TGTGCCAGTACGCACCGCCTTTACTCCAATCAGCCCCAGCATTTT.

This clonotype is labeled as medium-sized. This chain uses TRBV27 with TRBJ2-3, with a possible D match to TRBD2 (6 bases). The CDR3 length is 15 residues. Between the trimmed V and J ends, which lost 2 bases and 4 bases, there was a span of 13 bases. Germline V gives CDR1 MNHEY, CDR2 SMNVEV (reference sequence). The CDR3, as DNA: TGTGCCAGCAGTTTAACGGGCCCGGGGGCAGATACGCAGTATTTT. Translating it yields CASSLTGPGADTQYF.

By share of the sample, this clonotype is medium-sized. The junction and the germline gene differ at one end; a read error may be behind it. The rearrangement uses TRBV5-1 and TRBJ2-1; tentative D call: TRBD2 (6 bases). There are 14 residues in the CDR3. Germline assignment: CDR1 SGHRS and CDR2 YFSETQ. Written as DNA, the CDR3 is TGCGCCAGCAGTTTGGGAGGTGAGCACAATGAGCAGTTCTTC. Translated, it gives CASSLGGEHNEQFF.

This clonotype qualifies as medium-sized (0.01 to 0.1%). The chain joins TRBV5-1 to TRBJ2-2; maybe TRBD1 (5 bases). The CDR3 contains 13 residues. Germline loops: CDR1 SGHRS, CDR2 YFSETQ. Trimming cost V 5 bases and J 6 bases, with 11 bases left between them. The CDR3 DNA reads TGCGCCAGCAGTCAGGGTCAGCCCGGGGAGCTGTTTTTT. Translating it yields CASSQGQPGELFF. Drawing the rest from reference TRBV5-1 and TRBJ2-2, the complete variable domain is KAGVTQTPRYLIKTRGQQVTLSCSPISGHRSVSWYQQTPGQGLQFLFEYFSETQRNKGNFPGRFSGRQFSNSRSEMNVSTLELGDSALYLCASSQGQPGELFFGEGSRLTVL.

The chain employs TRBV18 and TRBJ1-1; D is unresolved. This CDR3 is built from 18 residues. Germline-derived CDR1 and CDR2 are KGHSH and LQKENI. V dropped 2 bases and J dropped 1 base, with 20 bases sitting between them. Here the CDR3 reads CASSPSAPVRAGNTEAFF. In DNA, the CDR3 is TGTGCCAGCTCACCATCTGCCCCGGTTCGCGCGGGGAACACTGAAGCTTTCTTT.

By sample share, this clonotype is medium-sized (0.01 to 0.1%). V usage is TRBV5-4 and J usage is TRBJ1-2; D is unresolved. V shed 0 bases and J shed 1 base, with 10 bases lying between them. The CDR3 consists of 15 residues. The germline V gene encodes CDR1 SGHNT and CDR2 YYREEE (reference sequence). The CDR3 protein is CASSLGQQVNYGYTF. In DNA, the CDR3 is TGTGCCAGCAGCTTGGGTCAGCAAGTTAACTATGGCTACACCTTC. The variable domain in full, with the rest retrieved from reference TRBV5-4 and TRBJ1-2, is ETGVTQSPTHLIKTRGQQVTLRCSSQSGHNTVSWYQQALGQGPQFIFQYYREEENGRGNFPPRFSGLQFPNYSSELNVNALELDDSALYLCASSLGQQVNYGYTFGSGTRLTVV.

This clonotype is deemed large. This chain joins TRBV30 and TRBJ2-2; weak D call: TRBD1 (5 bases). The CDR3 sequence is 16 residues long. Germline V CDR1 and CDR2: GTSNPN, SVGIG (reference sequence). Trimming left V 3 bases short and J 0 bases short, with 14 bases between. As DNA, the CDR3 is TGTGCCTGGAGACCCAAGGGCAGGGCGAACACCGGGGAGCTGTTTTTT. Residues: CAWRPKGRANTGELFF.